The 22 T cell receptor beta chains presented below share a single source sample, sequenced in a study of T-cell reconstitution after alpha-beta-depleted transplantation in children. Unique molecular identifiers were incorporated during preparation of the TCRbeta library. One entry per CDR3 protein results from TCRdb running MiXCR on the PCR reads. The repertoire holds 250,000 to 300,000 distinct CDR3 sequences, over 8% seen once, with roughly a tenth in the top ten. The source was PBMCs from the stem cell graft donor, collected from the stem cell graft. Source of these receptors: a human donor who donated a stem cell graft to a child with SCID.

This clonotype was seen at least ten times. This CDR3 reads CALEGGILPYNEQFF. The CDR3 DNA is TGTGCCCTAGAGGGGGGGATACTGCCATACAATGAGCAGTTCTTC. The chain combines TRBV7-9 with TRBJ2-1; D possibly corresponds to TRBD2 (7 bases). The V gene lost 11 bases and the J gene lost 4 bases, with 21 bases spanning the gap. The germline gives CDR1 SEHNR, CDR2 FQNEAQ (reference sequence). The CDR3 runs to 15 residues.

The chain links TRBV6-4 to TRBJ2-2, with D perhaps TRBD2 (6 bases). Trimming stripped 6 bases from V and 3 bases from J, with 17 bases between. The CDR3 sequence is 16 residues long. Germline V gives CDR1 MRHNA, CDR2 SNTAGT. The DNA for the CDR3 is TGTGCCAGCAGAGAACTAGCAGGCGGGTACACCGGGGAGCTGTTTTTT. Its protein is CASRELAGGYTGELFF.

J is TRBJ1-5 and V is TRBV10-2; no reliable D call. CDR1 and CDR2 from the germline V gene are WSHSY and SAAADI. V was cut by 2 bases and J by 4 bases, with 9 bases left in between. The CDR3 is 14 residues long. In DNA, the CDR3 is TGCGCCAGCAGTGAGCCTGGTGTAAATCAGCCCCAGCATTTT. It yields the protein CASSEPGVNQPQHF.

This sequence joins TRBV6-1 and TRBJ1-2; 8 bases fit TRBD1. The germline CDR1 and CDR2 sequences are MNHNS and SASEGT. This CDR3 region has 14 residues. The trim removed 5 bases at V and 8 bases at J, leaving 10 bases unmatched. In DNA form, the CDR3 reads TGTGCCAGCAGTACAGGACAGGGCGAGGGGGGCTACACCTTC. Its protein product is CASSTGQGEGGYTF.

This chain links TRBV12-3 or TRBV12-4 with TRBJ2-1; D is possibly TRBD1 (8 bases). The CDR3 contains 15 residues. Trimming stripped 5 bases from V and 2 bases from J, with 13 bases between. The chain's CDR3 is CASSTGGVPYNEQFF. As DNA, the CDR3 is TGTGCCAGCAGTACAGGGGGGGTTCCCTACAATGAGCAGTTCTTC.

This clonotype was observed a few times. This chain uses TRBV11-1 with TRBJ1-3, with D unclear. Germline V lookup: CDR1 SGHAT, CDR2 FQDESV (reference sequence). The CDR3 sequence is 18 residues long. The ends were cut back, 5 bases at V and 2 bases at J, with 22 bases in the middle. CDR3 DNA sequence: TGTGCCAGCAGCCCGAACCCAAGTAAGAGGGAAGCTGGAAACACCATATATTTT. This gives the protein CASSPNPSKREAGNTIYF.

In its sample, this clonotype was seen a few times. This sequence joins TRBV10-3 and TRBJ2-7; D remains unclear. Germline CDR1 reads ENHRY; CDR2 reads SYGVKD. The CDR3 extends over 12 amino acids. V was cut by 7 bases and J by 7 bases, with 14 bases left in between. CDR3 nucleotide sequence: TGTGCCATCACTCCAACGGGCCGGGAGCAGTACTTC. It specifies CAITPTGREQYF.

The chain combines TRBV6-4 with TRBJ2-3, with D unclear. V lost 4 bases and J 6 bases, leaving 17 bases between the germline ends. CDR3 size: 15 residues. Germline CDR1 and CDR2: MRHNA and SNTAGT. For the CDR3, the DNA is TGTGCCAGCAGTGTGGGGTTAGGGCCCAGGGATACGCAGTATTTT. This sequence encodes CASSVGLGPRDTQYF.

This clonotype was counted a few times. The genes are TRBV2 and TRBJ2-7, with 9 bases that match TRBD1. The CDR3 length is 14 residues. The germline gives CDR1 SNHLY, CDR2 FYNNEI. J gave up 6 bases and V 6 bases, and 9 bases lay outside the gene matches. The CDR3 reads CASSRDRVASEQYF. The CDR3 nucleotides read TGTGCCAGCAGCCGGGACAGGGTTGCTTCCGAGCAGTACTTC.

V gene TRBV12-3 or TRBV12-4 combines with J gene TRBJ1-4; D remains unclear. This CDR3 spans 14 amino acids. V was cut by 6 bases and J by 3 bases, with 11 bases left in between. The CDR3 spells CASRLRVPNEKLFF. The CDR3 coding sequence is TGTGCCAGCAGGTTAAGGGTGCCTAATGAAAAACTGTTTTTT.

This clonotype was seen many times. CDR3 loop: CSARDESGANVLTF. The CDR3, as DNA: TGCAGCGCAAGGGACGAGTCTGGGGCCAACGTCCTGACTTTC. The chain couples TRBV29-1 to TRBJ2-6, with D perhaps assigned TRBD1 or TRBD2 (5 bases each). There are 14 residues in the CDR3. Germline CDR1 reads SQVTM; CDR2 reads ANQGSEA. Trimming took off 7 bases at V and 1 base at J, with 11 bases between the two ends.

Here the CDR3 DNA reads TGCGCCAGCAGCCAAGATTCCAATCAGGTACTCCGTGAGACCCAGTACTTC. Translating it yields CASSQDSNQVLRETQYF. V usage is TRBV4-1 and J usage is TRBJ2-5; no clear D. This CDR3 is 17 amino acids long. Trimming stripped 0 bases from V and 5 bases from J, with 19 bases between. Germline lookup yields CDR1 MGHRA and CDR2 YSYEKL.

This clonotype was counted a few times. This chain links TRBV5-1 with TRBJ2-7, with 10 positions matching TRBD2. V gave up 4 bases and J gave up 2 bases; unmatched junction bases: 6. Germline V gene data show CDR1 as SGHRS and CDR2 as YFSETQ. The CDR3 covers 15 residues. CDR3 nucleotide sequence: TGCGCCAGCAGCGAAAGCGGGGGGGCCCCCTACGAGCAGTACTTC. Translation: CASSESGGAPYEQYF.

This clonotype was observed a handful of times. The CDR3 sequence is CASSQDRGFSYEQYF. The CDR3 DNA is TGTGCCAGCAGCCAAGATCGGGGGTTTTCCTACGAGCAGTACTTC. The rearrangement joins TRBV4-2 to TRBJ2-7; the D gene is possibly TRBD2 (6 bases). Per germline, CDR1 LGHNA and CDR2 YNFKEQ. The CDR3 runs to 15 residues. Trimming cost V 0 bases and J 1 base, with 10 bases left between them.

This clonotype was observed a few times. The rearrangement joins TRBV9 to TRBJ2-7; 7 nucleotides agree with TRBD1. The CDR3 spans 14 residues. V trimming: 4 bases; J trimming: 2 bases; junction bases outside the gene matches: 6. From germline, CDR1 is SGDLS and CDR2 YYNGEE. The DNA for the CDR3 is TGTGCCAGCAGCCAGGGACAGAGCGCCTACGAGCAGTACTTC. It is translated as CASSQGQSAYEQYF. The whole variable domain, remainder taken from reference TRBV9 and TRBJ2-7, is DSGVTQTPKHLITATGQRVTLRCSPRSGDLSVYWYQQSLDQGLQFLIQYYNGEERAKGNILERFSAQQFPDLHSELNLSSLELGDSALYFCASSQGQSAYEQYFGPGTRLTVT.

The gene calls are TRBV4-1 and TRBJ2-1; the D is unclear. V lost 4 bases, J lost 10 bases, and 14 bases lay in between. There are 13 residues in the CDR3. CDR1 is MGHRA, CDR2 YSYEKL, per germline. CDR3 amino acids: CASSPPNAGEQFF. The CDR3 nucleotides read TGCGCCAGCAGCCCTCCTAACGCCGGGGAGCAGTTCTTC.

This clonotype was seen just once. The rearrangement links TRBV20-1 to TRBJ2-1; 12 bases match TRBD2. The CDR3 runs to 15 residues. V lost 1 base and J lost 3; bases outside the gene matches: 1. The germline V gene has CDR1 DFQATT and CDR2 SNEGSKA (reference sequence). The CDR3 sequence: CSARGLAGDYNEQFF. Here the CDR3 DNA reads TGCAGTGCTAGAGGACTAGCGGGGGACTACAATGAGCAGTTCTTC.

This clonotype was recorded a few times. This rearrangement joins TRBV9 to TRBJ1-5, with D perhaps TRBD1 (6 bases). The CDR3 consists of 13 residues. Germline values: CDR1 SGDLS, CDR2 YYNGEE. Trimming stripped 2 bases from V and 4 bases from J, with 7 bases between. This CDR3 is CASSVTGNQPQHF. CDR3 DNA: TGTGCCAGCAGCGTGACAGGTAATCAGCCCCAGCATTTT.

This clonotype came up many times. The chain employs TRBV27 and TRBJ2-1; D is undetermined. The CDR3 totals 14 residues. CDR1 MNHEY and CDR2 SMNVEV come from the germline V gene (reference sequence). Between the trimmed V and J ends, which lost 6 bases and 7 bases, there was a span of 16 bases. The CDR3 region has the DNA TGTGCCAGCAGCTCCCCTTGGGATTTGAATGAGCAGTTCTTC. Amino acids: CASSSPWDLNEQFF.

As DNA, the CDR3 is TGTGCTAGTGGTTTAGCCAGGGGGCTGAACACTGAAGCTTTCTTT. It is translated as CASGLARGLNTEAFF. The chain is built from TRBV12-5 and TRBJ1-1; 8 bases agree with TRBD1. V lost 3 bases to trimming and J lost 0 bases; unmatched junction nucleotides: 3. CDR1 LGHNT and CDR2 FRNRAP come from the germline V gene. CDR3 length: 15 residues. The complete variable domain, with remaining parts taken from reference TRBV12-5 and TRBJ1-1, reads DARVTQTPRHKVTEMGQEVTMRCQPILGHNTVFWYRQTMMQGLELLAYFRNRAPLDDSGMPKDRFSAEMPDATLATLKIQPSEPRDSAVYFCASGLARGLNTEAFFGQGTRLTVV.

The V call is TRBV29-1, the J call TRBJ1-1; D is unresolved. The germline V gene has CDR1 SQVTM and CDR2 ANQGSEA. The CDR3 spans 12 residues. Trimming shortened V by 4 bases and J by 0 bases, and 6 bases separated the two germline ends. The CDR3 loop reads CSVGTMNTEAFF. For the CDR3, the DNA is TGCAGCGTTGGGACTATGAACACTGAAGCTTTCTTT.

This clonotype was counted a few times. V and J are TRBV7-6 and TRBJ2-1, with TRBD2 identical over 7 bases. This CDR3 has 14 amino acids. With 1 base clipped from V and 9 bases from J, the junction kept 6 bases outside the gene matches. Germline V CDR1 and CDR2: SGHVS, FNYEAQ. The CDR3 nucleotides read TGTGCCAGCAGCTTAGTTTACGGGGAGGGTGAGCAGTTCTTC. Its protein product is CASSLVYGEGEQFF.